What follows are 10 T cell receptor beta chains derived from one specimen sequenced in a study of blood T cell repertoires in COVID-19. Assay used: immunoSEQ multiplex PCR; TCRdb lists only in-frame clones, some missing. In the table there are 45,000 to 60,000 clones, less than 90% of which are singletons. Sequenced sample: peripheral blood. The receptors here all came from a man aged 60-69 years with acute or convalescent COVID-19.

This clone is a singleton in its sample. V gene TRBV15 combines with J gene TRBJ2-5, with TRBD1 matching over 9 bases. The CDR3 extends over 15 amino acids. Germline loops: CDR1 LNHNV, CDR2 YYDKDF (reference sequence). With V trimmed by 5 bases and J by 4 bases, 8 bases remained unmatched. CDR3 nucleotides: TGTGCCACCAGCGCCTACAGGGGGCCGGGAGAGACCCAGTACTTC. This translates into CATSAYRGPGETQYF.

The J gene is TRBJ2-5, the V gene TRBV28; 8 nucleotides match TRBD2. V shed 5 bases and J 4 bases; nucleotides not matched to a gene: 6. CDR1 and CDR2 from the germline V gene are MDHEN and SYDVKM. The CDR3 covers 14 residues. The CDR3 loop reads CASSGPGTRETQYF. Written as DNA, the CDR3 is TGTGCCAGCAGTGGGCCCGGGACTAGAGAGACCCAGTACTTC.

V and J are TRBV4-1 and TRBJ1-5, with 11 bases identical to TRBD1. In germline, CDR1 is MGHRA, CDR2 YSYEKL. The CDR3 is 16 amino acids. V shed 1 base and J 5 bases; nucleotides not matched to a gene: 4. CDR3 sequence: CASSQGTGGNDQPQHF. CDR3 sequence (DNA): TGCGCCAGCAGCCAAGGGACAGGGGGCAACGATCAGCCCCAGCATTTT.

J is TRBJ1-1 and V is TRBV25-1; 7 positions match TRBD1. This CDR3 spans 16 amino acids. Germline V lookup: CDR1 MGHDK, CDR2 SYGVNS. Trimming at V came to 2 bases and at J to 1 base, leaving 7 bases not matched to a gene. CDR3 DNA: TGTGCCAGCAGTGAAATAGGAGGGGGCCCGAACACTGAAGCTTTCTTT. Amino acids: CASSEIGGGPNTEAFF.

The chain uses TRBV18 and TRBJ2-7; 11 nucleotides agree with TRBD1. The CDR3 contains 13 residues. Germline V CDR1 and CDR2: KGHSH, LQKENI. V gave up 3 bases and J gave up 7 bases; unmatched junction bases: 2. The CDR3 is CASSPDRGLEQYF. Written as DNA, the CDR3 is TGTGCCAGCTCACCGGACAGGGGGCTTGAGCAGTACTTC.

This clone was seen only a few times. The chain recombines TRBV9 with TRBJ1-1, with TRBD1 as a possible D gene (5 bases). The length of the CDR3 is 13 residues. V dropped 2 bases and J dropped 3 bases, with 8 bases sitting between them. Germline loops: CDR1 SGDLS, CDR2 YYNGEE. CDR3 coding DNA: TGTGCCAGCAGCGTCTCGGGGGACACTGAAGCTTTCTTT. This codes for CASSVSGDTEAFF. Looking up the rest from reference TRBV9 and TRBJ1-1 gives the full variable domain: DSGVTQTPKHLITATGQRVTLRCSPRSGDLSVYWYQQSLDQGLQFLIQYYNGEERAKGNILERFSAQQFPDLHSELNLSSLELGDSALYFCASSVSGDTEAFFGQGTRLTVV.

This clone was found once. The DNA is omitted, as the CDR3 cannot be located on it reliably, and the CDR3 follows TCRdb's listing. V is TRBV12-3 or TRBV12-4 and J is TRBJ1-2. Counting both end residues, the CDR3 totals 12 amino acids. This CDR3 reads CASSSSGIGYTF.

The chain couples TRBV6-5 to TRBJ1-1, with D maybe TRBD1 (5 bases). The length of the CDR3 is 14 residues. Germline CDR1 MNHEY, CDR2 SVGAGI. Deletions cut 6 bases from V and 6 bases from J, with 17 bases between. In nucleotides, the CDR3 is TGTGCCAGCAGGGGGTGGAGGGGAGACCCTGAAGCTTTCTTT. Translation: CASRGWRGDPEAFF.

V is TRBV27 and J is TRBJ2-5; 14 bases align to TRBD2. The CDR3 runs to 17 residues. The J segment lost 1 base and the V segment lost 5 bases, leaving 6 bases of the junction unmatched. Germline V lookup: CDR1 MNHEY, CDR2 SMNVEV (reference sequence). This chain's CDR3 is CASSPGLAGAIQETQYF. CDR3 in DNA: TGTGCCAGCAGTCCGGGACTAGCGGGGGCGATCCAAGAGACCCAGTACTTC.

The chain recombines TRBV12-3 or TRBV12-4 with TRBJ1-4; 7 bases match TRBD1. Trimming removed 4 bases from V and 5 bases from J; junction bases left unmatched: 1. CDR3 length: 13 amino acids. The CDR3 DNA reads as TGTGCCAGCAGTTCAGGGGGGAATGAAAAACTGTTTTTT. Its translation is CASSSGGNEKLFF.